Below, one T cell receptor beta chain is given with its context. Its antigen is not known. The CDR3 totals 16 residues. V shed 5 bases and J shed 8 bases, with 21 bases lying between them. Germline assignment: CDR1 MGHDK and CDR2 SYGVNS. The data are from a study of cytomegalovirus exposure and HLA in healthy donors. Study-wide points: Presence/absence results assume similar sequencing depth per donor, which may not hold.

The PCR employed 60 Vbeta primers together with 13 Jbeta primers. Per the authors' pipeline: Some 9.9 million shared chains were among approximately 80 million unique TCR beta chains counted in a later analysis. Data came from immunoSEQ multiplex PCR; TCRdb stores just in-frame clones and leaves some out. The V and J calls and the clone size are those of that table, but D and trimming were determined from the DNA. The table includes around 190,000 clones, 79% detected once. The material sequenced was PBMCs. The J gene is TRBJ1-4, the V gene TRBV25-1; a weak D match, TRBD1 (5 bases). This TCR was recovered from a woman aged 30 to 39 in good health and CMV-seropositive. CDR3 in DNA: TGTGCCAGCAGTCCAACGTCGGGGGTAGGGGACGAAAAACTGTTTTTT. Protein product: CASSPTSGVGDEKLFF. Full variable domain (outside the CDR3, taken from reference TRBV25-1 and TRBJ1-4): EADIYQTPRYLVIGTGKKITLECSQTMGHDKMYWYQQDPGMELHLIHYSYGVNSTEKGDLSSESTVSRIRTEHFPLTLESARPSHTSQYLCASSPTSGVGDEKLFFGSGTQLSVL.